This is a list of T cell receptor beta chains from one sample in a study of shared clonotypes between healthy human individuals. TCRdb's table, derived via immunoSEQ multiplex PCR, lists solely in-frame clones and lacks some. There are under 750,000 clones in the sample; approximately 72% occur only once, and roughly 1.8% lies in the top ten. What was sequenced was memory CD4+ T cells sorted from blood. The receptors originated from a woman younger than 45 in good health. Each CDR3 is given with its conserved first and last residue. The D gene is left open where the match is weak. Size is stated for part of the rows, as once, few or many counts, or as a class when the clone is expanded.

few | TRBJ2-7 | . | TRBV27 | CASSFRAALWEQYF | TGTGCCAGCAGTTTTCGCGCTGCTCTTTGGGAGCAGTACTTC
. | TRBJ2-5 | TRBD1 | TRBV2 | CATDRGQETQYF | TGTGCCACCGACAGGGGGCAAGAGACCCAGTACTTC
. | TRBJ1-3 | . | TRBV30 | CAWSQGYSGGNTIYF | TGTGCCTGGAGTCAGGGCTATTCGGGTGGAAACACCATATATTTT
. | TRBJ2-7 | TRBD2 | TRBV6-6 | CASNPAVAGSYEQYF | TGTGCCAGCAACCCCGCCGTAGCGGGATCCTACGAGCAGTACTTC
. | TRBJ2-2 | TRBD2 | TRBV2 | CASSASGRSSTGELFF | TGTGCCAGCAGCGCTAGCGGGAGAAGTAGCACCGGGGAGCTGTTTTTT
. | TRBJ1-2 | TRBD1 | TRBV5-5 | CASSFSSTGTYGYTF | TGTGCCAGCAGCTTCTCGTCGACAGGGACCTATGGCTACACCTTC
. | TRBJ2-7 | TRBD1 | TRBV7-8 | CASSHSRDRVYEQYF | TGTGCCAGCAGCCATAGTCGGGACAGGGTGTACGAGCAGTACTTC
. | TRBJ2-3 | . | TRBV5-4 | CASSLGPGATDTQYF | TGTGCCAGCAGCTTGGGCCCAGGAGCTACAGATACGCAGTATTTT
once | TRBJ1-4 | . | TRBV7-8 | CASSETGLQLFF | TGTGCCAGCAGCGAGACAGGTTTACAACTGTTTTTT
once | TRBJ2-7 | . | TRBV30 | CAWSVAYEQYF | TGTGCCTGGAGTGTCGCATACGAGCAGTACTTC
. | TRBJ1-3 | TRBD1 | TRBV4-1 | CASSRPGTGLGNTIYF | TGCGCCAGCAGCCGTCCCGGGACAGGGCTTGGAAACACCATATATTTT
. | TRBJ1-5 | TRBD1 | TRBV7-9 | CASSPQGAGNQPQHF | TGTGCCAGCAGCCCACAGGGGGCTGGCAATCAGCCCCAGCATTTT
. | TRBJ2-5 | TRBD2 | TRBV11-3 | CASSLGGGAAGHQETQYF | TGTGCCAGCAGCTTAGGGGGTGGGGCAGCGGGGCACCAAGAGACCCAGTACTTC
few | TRBJ2-7 | . | TRBV2 | CASSNQGITYEQYF | TGTGCCAGCAGTAATCAGGGAATCACCTACGAGCAGTACTTC
. | TRBJ1-1 | . | TRBV4-2 | CASSQQTTGTNTEAFF | TGTGCCAGCAGCCAACAAACAACAGGGACGAACACTGAAGCTTTCTTT
once | TRBJ1-2 | . | TRBV28 | CASSLSKGGYTF | TGTGCCAGCAGTTTATCTAAGGGAGGCTACACCTTC
. | TRBJ2-2 | . | TRBV28 | CASRTVNTGELFF | TGTGCCAGCAGGACGGTGAACACCGGGGAGCTGTTTTTT
. | TRBJ2-5 | . | TRBV10-2 | CASSVRATRETQYF | TGCGCCAGCAGTGTAAGGGCCACACGGGAGACCCAGTACTTC
. | TRBJ2-5 | . | TRBV7-8 | CASSLFEETQYF | TGTGCCAGCAGCCTATTTGAAGAGACCCAGTACTTC
. | TRBJ2-3 | . | TRBV20-1 | CSPNGDTQYF | TGCAGTCCAAACGGGGATACGCAGTATTTT
. | TRBJ2-7 | TRBD1 | TRBV7-2 | CASSLYRGNYEQYF | TGTGCCAGCAGCCTGTACAGGGGAAACTACGAGCAGTACTTC
. | TRBJ1-2 | . | TRBV27 | CASSLRGGVLANGYTF | TGTGCCAGCAGCTTAAGGGGGGGGGTACTCGCTAATGGCTACACCTTC
. | TRBJ2-7 | . | TRBV28 | CASSLYSASRTYEQYF | TGTGCCAGCAGTTTATATAGTGCTAGCCGCACCTACGAGCAGTACTTC
. | TRBJ2-1 | . | TRBV5-4 | CASSLGGGSYNEQFF | TGTGCCAGCAGCTTGGGAGGGGGCTCCTACAATGAGCAGTTCTTC
. | TRBJ2-3 | TRBD2 | TRBV28 | CASRFSGRALDTQYF | TGTGCCAGCAGGTTCAGCGGGAGGGCCTTGGATACGCAGTATTTT
. | TRBJ2-7 | . | TRBV18 | CASSHDSSSYEQYF | TGTGCCAGCTCACATGACTCGTCGTCCTACGAGCAGTACTTC
. | TRBJ1-1 | . | TRBV29-1 | CSSRVKQNTEAFF | TGCAGCTCCCGGGTCAAACAGAACACTGAAGCTTTCTTT
. | TRBJ2-5 | . | TRBV18 | CASSPPGQQETQYF | TGTGCCAGCTCACCACCAGGGCAGCAAGAGACCCAGTACTTC
. | TRBJ1-2 | TRBD1 | TRBV28 | CASAAGGQGNYGYTF | TGTGCCAGCGCCGCGGGAGGACAGGGGAACTATGGCTACACCTTC
. | TRBJ2-7 | . | TRBV15 | CATSSYRREQYF | TGTGCCACCAGCAGCTACAGGCGCGAGCAGTACTTC
. | TRBJ2-1 | TRBD1 | TRBV19 | CASSQGAFSYNEQFF | TGTGCCAGTAGTCAGGGGGCCTTCTCCTACAATGAGCAGTTCTTC
. | TRBJ1-2 | . | TRBV27 | CASRPTDTYGYTF | TGTGCCAGCAGACCGACAGACACCTATGGCTACACCTTC
. | TRBJ2-3 | . | TRBV7-9 | CASSSISGSSTDTQYF | TGTGCCAGCAGCTCGATTAGCGGATCTAGCACAGATACGCAGTATTTT
. | TRBJ2-1 | TRBD2 | TRBV19 | CASSTPLAGGPVEQFF | TGTGCCAGTAGTACGCCGCTAGCGGGAGGGCCGGTTGAGCAGTTCTTC
. | TRBJ2-3 | . | TRBV21-1 | CASSNPREVADTQYF | TGTGCCAGCAGCAATCCGCGGGAGGTGGCAGATACGCAGTATTTT
. | TRBJ2-2 | . | TRBV19 | CASTPVGGGAGELFF | TGTGCCAGTACCCCAGTAGGAGGGGGGGCCGGGGAGCTGTTTTTT
once | TRBJ2-7 | . | TRBV27 | CASRIRTPGHYEQYF | TGTGCCAGCAGAATACGCACCCCAGGACACTACGAGCAGTACTTC
. | TRBJ2-7 | . | TRBV7-2 | CASSRGQLVGEQYF | TGTGCCAGCAGCCGCGGACAGCTCGTCGGGGAGCAGTACTTC
few | TRBJ2-1 | TRBD2 | TRBV18 | CASSAGLADNEQFF | TGTGCCAGCTCAGCGGGACTAGCGGACAATGAGCAGTTCTTC
many | TRBJ2-7 | . | TRBV11-2 | CASSLVRNTYEQYF | TGTGCCAGCAGCTTAGTTCGTAATACCTACGAGCAGTACTTC
once | TRBJ1-4 | . | TRBV7-8 | CASSLAPGYEKLFF | TGTGCCAGCAGCTTAGCGCCAGGGTATGAAAAACTGTTTTTT
. | TRBJ2-1 | . | TRBV19 | CASSMGDSYNEQFF | TGTGCCAGTAGTATGGGGGACTCCTACAATGAGCAGTTCTTC
. | TRBJ1-4 | . | TRBV30 | CAWSRQGREKLFF | TGTGCCTGGAGTCGGCAGGGGCGTGAAAAACTGTTTTTT
few | TRBJ2-4 | . | TRBV19 | CASSTRDLKNIQYF | TGTGCCAGTAGTACCAGGGACTTGAAAAACATTCAGTACTTC
. | TRBJ2-3 | . | TRBV19 | CASSPTDRVASGGTDTQYF | TGTGCCAGTAGTCCTACGGACAGGGTCGCTAGCGGGGGCACAGATACGCAGTATTTT
. | TRBJ2-7 | TRBD1 | TRBV4-1 | CASSQFPHRRDRDSYEQYF | TGCGCCAGCAGCCAGTTTCCGCACCGCCGGGACAGGGACTCCTACGAGCAGTACTTC
. | TRBJ2-1 | TRBD2 | TRBV7-9 | CASSLLTSGRADNEQFF | TGTGCCAGCAGCTTATTAACTAGCGGGAGGGCTGACAATGAGCAGTTCTTC
. | TRBJ1-4 | . | TRBV5-1 | CASSLARAVEEKLFF | TGCGCCAGCAGCTTGGCCCGGGCAGTAGAGGAAAAACTGTTTTTT
. | TRBJ1-2 | . | TRBV28 | CASSSDARTVYGYTF | TGTGCCAGCAGTAGCGATGCGCGAACCGTCTATGGCTACACCTTC
. | TRBJ1-3 | . | TRBV2 | CASSRLGGDAGNTIYF | TGTGCCAGCTCGAGGTTGGGCGGAGACGCTGGAAACACCATATATTTT
. | TRBJ2-7 | . | TRBV11-2 | CASSLDGATSYEQYF | TGTGCCAGCAGCTTAGATGGGGCTACTAGCTACGAGCAGTACTTC
. | TRBJ1-1 | . | TRBV20-1 | CSARETVEAFF | TGCAGTGCCCGGGAAACGGTTGAAGCTTTCTTT
. | TRBJ2-2 | TRBD2 | TRBV11-2 | CASSLQAQSGDTGELFF | TGTGCCAGCAGCTTGCAGGCCCAGAGCGGGGACACCGGGGAGCTGTTTTTT
. | TRBJ2-7 | TRBD1 | TRBV7-2 | CASSQGQGAFYEQYF | TGTGCCAGCAGCCAGGGACAGGGGGCCTTCTACGAGCAGTACTTC